Listed below are T cell receptor beta chains from one sample, sequenced in a study of blood T cells in healthy people across ages. TCRdb reprocessed the 5' RACE reads via MiXCR and lists one record per CDR3 protein. Altogether 590,000 or so distinct CDR3 sequences are present, roughly 30% being singletons, with the ten largest covering about a sixth. The sample was blood. Receptors were obtained from a woman aged 80 or over in good health. Each CDR3 is given with its conserved first and last residue. D genes are given only for firm matches. Rows give clone size only sometimes, using once, few, many, or a class for an expanded clone.

j_call: TRBJ2-5; v_call: TRBV7-9; d_call: NA; clone_size: few; cdr3_aa: CASSLFQVLQETQYF; cdr3_nt: TGTGCCAGCAGCTTATTCCAGGTTCTTCAAGAGACCCAGTACTTC
j_call: TRBJ1-2; v_call: TRBV14; d_call: NA; clone_size: few; cdr3_aa: CASSRRATGGYTF; cdr3_nt: TGTGCCAGCAGCCGGAGGGCCACCGGCGGCTACACCTTC
j_call: TRBJ2-3; v_call: TRBV6-1; d_call: NA; clone_size: many; cdr3_aa: CASSRGGGSTDTQYF; cdr3_nt: TGTGCCAGCAGTCGGGGCGGGGGCAGCACAGATACGCAGTATTTT
j_call: TRBJ2-7; v_call: TRBV7-6; d_call: TRBD1; clone_size: many; cdr3_aa: CASSSPTGAGQYF; cdr3_nt: TGTGCCAGCAGCTCACCGACAGGGGCCGGGCAGTACTTC
j_call: TRBJ1-2; v_call: TRBV3-1; d_call: TRBD1; clone_size: many; cdr3_aa: CASSQDLGQAVLITF; cdr3_nt: TGTGCCAGCAGCCAAGATCTTGGACAGGCAGTATTAATCACCTTC
j_call: TRBJ2-1; v_call: TRBV7-2; d_call: TRBD2; clone_size: NA; cdr3_aa: CASSPIRTSGVSTQGNEQFF; cdr3_nt: TGTGCCAGCAGCCCCATCAGGACTAGCGGGGTATCCACCCAGGGCAATGAGCAGTTCTTC
j_call: TRBJ2-5; v_call: TRBV12-3/TRBV12-4; d_call: TRBD2; clone_size: many; cdr3_aa: CASSLGGSGTFQETQYF; cdr3_nt: TGTGCCAGCAGTTTGGGTGGAAGCGGGACCTTCCAAGAGACCCAGTACTTC
j_call: TRBJ2-1; v_call: TRBV20-1; d_call: NA; clone_size: many; cdr3_aa: CSGGGNEQFF; cdr3_nt: TGCAGTGGAGGGGGCAATGAGCAGTTCTTC
j_call: TRBJ2-1; v_call: TRBV4-1; d_call: TRBD2; clone_size: NA; cdr3_aa: CASSLTFSGGSSSYNEQFF; cdr3_nt: TGCGCCAGCAGCCTCACCTTTAGCGGGGGGTCTAGCTCTTACAATGAGCAGTTCTTC
j_call: TRBJ1-2; v_call: TRBV3-1; d_call: TRBD1; clone_size: many; cdr3_aa: CASRGQGTNYGYTF; cdr3_nt: TGTGCCAGCAGAGGACAGGGGACCAACTATGGCTACACCTTC
j_call: TRBJ2-5; v_call: TRBV5-1; d_call: NA; clone_size: many; cdr3_aa: CASSLDPGQETQYF; cdr3_nt: TGCGCCAGCAGCTTGGACCCAGGCCAAGAGACCCAGTACTTC
j_call: TRBJ2-7; v_call: TRBV7-9; d_call: NA; clone_size: many; cdr3_aa: CASSTGPRPHEQYF; cdr3_nt: TGTGCCAGCAGCACCGGACCAAGGCCCCACGAGCAGTACTTC
j_call: TRBJ2-3; v_call: TRBV5-1; d_call: NA; clone_size: many; cdr3_aa: CASSLGTLVSDTQYF; cdr3_nt: TGCGCCAGCAGCTTGGGGACATTAGTCTCAGATACGCAGTATTTT
j_call: TRBJ1-2; v_call: TRBV9; d_call: NA; clone_size: few; cdr3_aa: CASRNGGEEGYTF; cdr3_nt: TGTGCCAGCCGTAATGGAGGGGAGGAAGGCTACACCTTC
j_call: TRBJ2-1; v_call: TRBV11-2; d_call: NA; clone_size: NA; cdr3_aa: CASSSLTAYNEQFF; cdr3_nt: TGTGCCAGCAGCTCTTTGACAGCATACAATGAGCAGTTCTTC
j_call: TRBJ2-3; v_call: TRBV5-1; d_call: NA; clone_size: many; cdr3_aa: CASSPGTLTDTQYF; cdr3_nt: TGCGCCAGCAGCCCCGGGACCCTAACAGATACGCAGTATTTT
j_call: TRBJ1-5; v_call: TRBV6-1; d_call: TRBD1; clone_size: few; cdr3_aa: CASSDSGQASNQPQHF; cdr3_nt: TGTGCCAGCAGTGATTCGGGACAGGCCAGCAATCAGCCCCAGCATTTT
j_call: TRBJ1-6; v_call: TRBV2; d_call: TRBD1; clone_size: many; cdr3_aa: CASSEETGGPYNSPLHF; cdr3_nt: TGTGCCAGCAGTGAAGAAACAGGGGGTCCCTATAATTCACCCCTCCACTTT
j_call: TRBJ1-5; v_call: TRBV6-5; d_call: NA; clone_size: many; cdr3_aa: CASSYGRAGNQPQHF; cdr3_nt: TGTGCCAGCAGTTACGGACGGGCAGGGAATCAGCCCCAGCATTTT
j_call: TRBJ2-3; v_call: TRBV9; d_call: NA; clone_size: many; cdr3_aa: CASSVDGRSTDTQYF; cdr3_nt: TGTGCCAGCAGCGTAGACGGGCGGAGCACAGATACGCAGTATTTT
j_call: TRBJ2-7; v_call: TRBV6-2/TRBV6-3; d_call: NA; clone_size: many; cdr3_aa: CASKTETYEQYF; cdr3_nt: TGTGCCAGCAAGACAGAGACCTACGAGCAGTACTTC
j_call: TRBJ2-5; v_call: TRBV12-3/TRBV12-4; d_call: TRBD2; clone_size: many; cdr3_aa: CASSLAGGGGQETQYF; cdr3_nt: TGTGCCAGCAGTTTAGCGGGGGGGGGAGGCCAAGAGACCCAGTACTTC
j_call: TRBJ2-7; v_call: TRBV6-6; d_call: NA; clone_size: NA; cdr3_aa: CASCDSMGEQYF; cdr3_nt: TGTGCCAGCTGCGACAGCATGGGCGAGCAGTACTTC